A selection of T cell receptor beta chains follows, all from one sample in a study of blood T cell repertoires in COVID-19. Profiled with immunoSEQ multiplex PCR; TCRdb holds only in-frame clones, not every one. The table includes about 160,000 clones, around 90% detected once. The source material was peripheral blood. These receptors all stem from a woman aged 55-75 years with active or convalescent COVID-19. CDR3s include the opening cysteine and the closing phenylalanine or tryptophan. A D gene is named only where the DNA matches it firmly. Some rows mark clone size as missing; the rest say once, few, many or name a class of expanded clone.

CDR3aa: CASSPTSGEAFF; CDR3nt: TGTGCCAGCTCACCTACCTCGGGTGAAGCTTTCTTT; v_gene: TRBV18; j_gene: TRBJ1-1; abundance: NA; d_gene: NA
CDR3aa: CASSLGSAGGRNEQFF; CDR3nt: TGTGCCAGCAGCTTAGGCTCAGCGGGGGGGCGGAATGAGCAGTTCTTC; v_gene: TRBV7-2; j_gene: TRBJ2-1; abundance: NA; d_gene: TRBD2
CDR3aa: CASSLGTSGGTDTQYF; CDR3nt: TGCGCCAGCAGCTTGGGGACTAGCGGGGGCACAGATACGCAGTATTTT; v_gene: TRBV5-1; j_gene: TRBJ2-3; abundance: NA; d_gene: TRBD2
CDR3aa: CASSSQGLGEDTQYF; CDR3nt: TGTGCCAGCAGTTCCCAGGGACTAGGGGAAGATACGCAGTATTTT; v_gene: TRBV6-5; j_gene: TRBJ2-3; abundance: NA; d_gene: TRBD2
CDR3aa: CASSFEGNYGYTF; CDR3nt: TGTGCCAGCAGTTTCGAGGGAAACTATGGCTACACCTTC; v_gene: TRBV12-3/TRBV12-4; j_gene: TRBJ1-2; abundance: NA; d_gene: NA
CDR3aa: CASSFTGIDEQYF; CDR3nt: TGTGCCAGCAGCTTTACAGGGATCGACGAGCAGTACTTC; v_gene: TRBV5-5; j_gene: TRBJ2-7; abundance: NA; d_gene: NA
CDR3aa: CASGPKQGLNQPQHF; CDR3nt: TGTGCCAGTGGACCAAAACAGGGTTTAAATCAGCCCCAGCATTTT; v_gene: TRBV19; j_gene: TRBJ1-5; abundance: once; d_gene: NA
CDR3aa: CASGQGLAGGSSTDTQYF; CDR3nt: TGTGCCAGCGGCCAAGGACTAGCGGGGGGGTCCAGCACAGATACGCAGTATTTT; v_gene: TRBV6-2/TRBV6-3; j_gene: TRBJ2-3; abundance: NA; d_gene: TRBD2
CDR3aa: CASCPGAGNTIYF; CDR3nt: TGTGCCAGCTGCCCCGGGGCTGGAAACACCATATATTTT; v_gene: TRBV7-9; j_gene: TRBJ1-3; abundance: NA; d_gene: NA
CDR3aa: CASSFGSAGANVLTF; CDR3nt: TGTGCCAGCAGTTTCGGGAGTGCTGGGGCCAACGTCCTGACTTTC; v_gene: TRBV6-5; j_gene: TRBJ2-6; abundance: NA; d_gene: NA
CDR3aa: CASRVEGASYGYTF; CDR3nt: TGTGCCAGTAGAGTGGAGGGGGCGAGCTATGGCTACACCTTC; v_gene: TRBV19; j_gene: TRBJ1-2; abundance: once; d_gene: TRBD1
CDR3aa: CSASTGNTEAFF; CDR3nt: TGCAGTGCTAGTACAGGGAACACTGAAGCTTTCTTT; v_gene: TRBV20-1; j_gene: TRBJ1-1; abundance: NA; d_gene: NA
CDR3aa: CASSRRDRETGELFF; CDR3nt: TGCGCCAGCAGCCGCCGGGACAGGGAGACCGGGGAGCTGTTTTTT; v_gene: TRBV4-1; j_gene: TRBJ2-2; abundance: NA; d_gene: TRBD1
CDR3aa: CASSRSTVAQYF; CDR3nt: TGTGCCAGCTCACGGTCGACAGTGGCGCAGTATTTT; v_gene: TRBV18; j_gene: TRBJ2-3; abundance: NA; d_gene: NA
CDR3aa: CAISEYGGETQYF; CDR3nt: TGTGCCATCAGTGAATACGGGGGAGAGACCCAGTACTTC; v_gene: TRBV10-3; j_gene: TRBJ2-5; abundance: NA; d_gene: NA
CDR3aa: CAIRVQAPNTEAFF; CDR3nt: TGTGCCATCAGAGTCCAGGCCCCGAACACTGAAGCTTTCTTT; v_gene: TRBV10-3; j_gene: TRBJ1-1; abundance: NA; d_gene: NA
CDR3aa: CASSLSPDRARSPLHF; CDR3nt: TGTGCCAGCAGCCTCTCCCCGGACAGGGCAAGGTCACCCCTCCACTTT; v_gene: TRBV14; j_gene: TRBJ1-6; abundance: NA; d_gene: TRBD1
CDR3aa: CASSQITGNYGYTF; CDR3nt: TGTGCCAGCAGCCAAATAACAGGGAACTATGGCTACACCTTC; v_gene: TRBV3-1/TRBV3-2; j_gene: TRBJ1-2; abundance: NA; d_gene: NA
CDR3aa: CASSQDETGPYEQYF; CDR3nt: TGCGCCAGCAGCCAAGACGAGACAGGCCCTTACGAGCAGTACTTC; v_gene: TRBV4-3; j_gene: TRBJ2-7; abundance: NA; d_gene: NA
CDR3aa: CASSPGGGQGRYGYTF; CDR3nt: TGTGCCAGCAGCCCGGGTGGGGGACAGGGACGCTATGGCTACACCTTC; v_gene: TRBV7-2; j_gene: TRBJ1-2; abundance: NA; d_gene: TRBD1
CDR3aa: CASSQTPGSGNTIYF; CDR3nt: TGTGCCAGCAGCCAGACTCCAGGGTCCGGAAACACCATATATTTT; v_gene: TRBV9; j_gene: TRBJ1-3; abundance: NA; d_gene: NA
CDR3aa: CASSLWGGSGQPQHF; CDR3nt: TGCGCCAGCAGCTTGTGGGGGGGGAGCGGTCAGCCCCAGCATTTT; v_gene: TRBV5-1; j_gene: TRBJ1-5; abundance: NA; d_gene: NA
CDR3aa: CASSSGTGREKLFF; CDR3nt: TGTGCCAGCAGTTCCGGGACAGGGAGGGAAAAACTGTTTTTT; v_gene: TRBV6-6; j_gene: TRBJ1-4; abundance: NA; d_gene: TRBD1
CDR3aa: CASSFDSASTDTQYF; CDR3nt: TGCGCCAGCAGCTTTGACAGCGCTAGCACAGATACGCAGTATTTT; v_gene: TRBV5-1; j_gene: TRBJ2-3; abundance: NA; d_gene: NA
CDR3aa: CASRFRDYTTDTQYF; CDR3nt: TGTGCCAGCAGGTTCCGGGACTATACCACAGATACGCAGTATTTT; v_gene: TRBV6-5; j_gene: TRBJ2-3; abundance: NA; d_gene: TRBD2
CDR3aa: CASRRAPSEQYF; CDR3nt: TGTGCCAGCAGGCGAGCCCCTTCCGAGCAGTACTTC; v_gene: TRBV12-3/TRBV12-4; j_gene: TRBJ2-7; abundance: NA; d_gene: NA
CDR3aa: CASSQGRGTKNTEAFF; CDR3nt: TGCGCCAGCAGCCAAGGACGGGGGACTAAGAACACTGAAGCTTTCTTT; v_gene: TRBV4-1; j_gene: TRBJ1-1; abundance: once; d_gene: NA
CDR3aa: CASSLTSPGDSPLHF; CDR3nt: TGCGCCAGCAGCTTGACCAGCCCAGGGGATTCACCCCTCCACTTT; v_gene: TRBV5-1; j_gene: TRBJ1-6; abundance: NA; d_gene: NA